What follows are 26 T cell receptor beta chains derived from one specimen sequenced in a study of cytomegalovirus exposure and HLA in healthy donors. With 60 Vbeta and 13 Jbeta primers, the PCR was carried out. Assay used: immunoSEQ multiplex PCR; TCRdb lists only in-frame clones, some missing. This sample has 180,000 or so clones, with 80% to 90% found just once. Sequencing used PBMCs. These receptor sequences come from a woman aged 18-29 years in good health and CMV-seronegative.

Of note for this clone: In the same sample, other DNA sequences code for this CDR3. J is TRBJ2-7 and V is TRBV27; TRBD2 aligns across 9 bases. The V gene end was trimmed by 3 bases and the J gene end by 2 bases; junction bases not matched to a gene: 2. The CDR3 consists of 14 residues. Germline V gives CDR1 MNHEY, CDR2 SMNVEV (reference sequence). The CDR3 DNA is TGTGCCAGCAGTTTGGCGGGAGGGCCCTACGAGCAGTACTTC. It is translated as CASSLAGGPYEQYF.

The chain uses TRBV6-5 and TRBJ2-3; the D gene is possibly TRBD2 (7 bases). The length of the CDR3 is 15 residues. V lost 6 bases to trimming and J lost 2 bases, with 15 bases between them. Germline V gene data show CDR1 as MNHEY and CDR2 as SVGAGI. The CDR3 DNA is TGTGCCAGCAGCCGGGGGGCGAGGGCCACAGATACGCAGTATTTT. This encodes CASSRGARATDTQYF.

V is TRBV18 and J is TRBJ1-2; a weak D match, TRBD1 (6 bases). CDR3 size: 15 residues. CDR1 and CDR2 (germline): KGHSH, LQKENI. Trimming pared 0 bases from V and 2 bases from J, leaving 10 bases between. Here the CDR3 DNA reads TGTGCCAGCTCACCACCCTGGACAGCCAACTATGGCTACACCTTC. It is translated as CASSPPWTANYGYTF.

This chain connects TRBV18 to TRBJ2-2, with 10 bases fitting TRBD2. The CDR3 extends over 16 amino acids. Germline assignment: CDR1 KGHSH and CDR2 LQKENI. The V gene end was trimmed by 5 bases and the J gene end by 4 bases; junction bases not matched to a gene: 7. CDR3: CASSALAGGGTGELFF. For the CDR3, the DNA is TGTGCCAGCTCAGCGTTAGCGGGAGGCGGCACCGGGGAGCTGTTTTTT.

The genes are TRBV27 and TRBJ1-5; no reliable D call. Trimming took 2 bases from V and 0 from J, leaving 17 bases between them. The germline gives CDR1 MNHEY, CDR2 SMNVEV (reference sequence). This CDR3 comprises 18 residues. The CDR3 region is CASSLLPPGLFSNQPQHF. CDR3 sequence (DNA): TGTGCCAGCAGTTTACTCCCTCCGGGTCTGTTTAGCAATCAGCCCCAGCATTTT.

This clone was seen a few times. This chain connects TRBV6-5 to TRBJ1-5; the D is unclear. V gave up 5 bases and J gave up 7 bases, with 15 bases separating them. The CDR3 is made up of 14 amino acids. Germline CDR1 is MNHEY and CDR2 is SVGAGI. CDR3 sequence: CASSMSTEGQPQHF. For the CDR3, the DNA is TGTGCCAGCAGTATGAGTACCGAGGGACAGCCCCAGCATTTT.

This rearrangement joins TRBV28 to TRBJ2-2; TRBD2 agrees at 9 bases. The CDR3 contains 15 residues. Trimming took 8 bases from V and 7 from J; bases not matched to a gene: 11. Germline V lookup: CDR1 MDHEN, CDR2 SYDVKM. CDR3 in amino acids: CASVRAGGMGGELFF. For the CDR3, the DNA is TGTGCCAGCGTTAGAGCGGGAGGCATGGGCGGGGAGCTGTTTTTT.

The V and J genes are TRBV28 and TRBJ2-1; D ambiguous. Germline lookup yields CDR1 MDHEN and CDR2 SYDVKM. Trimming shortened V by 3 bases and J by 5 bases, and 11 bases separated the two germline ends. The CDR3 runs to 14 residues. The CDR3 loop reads CASSFDSYDNEQFF. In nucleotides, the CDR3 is TGTGCCAGCAGTTTTGACTCCTACGACAATGAGCAGTTCTTC.

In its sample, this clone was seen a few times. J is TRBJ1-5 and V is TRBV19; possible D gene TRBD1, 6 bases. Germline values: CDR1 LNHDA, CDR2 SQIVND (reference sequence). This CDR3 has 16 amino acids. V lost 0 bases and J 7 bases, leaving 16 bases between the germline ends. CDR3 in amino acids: CASSIDRIQGYQPQHF. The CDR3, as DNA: TGTGCCAGTAGTATAGATCGGATACAGGGATACCAGCCCCAGCATTTT. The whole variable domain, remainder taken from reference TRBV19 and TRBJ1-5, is DGGITQSPKYLFRKEGQNVTLSCEQNLNHDAMYWYRQDPGQGLRLIYYSQIVNDFQKGDIAEGYSVSREKKESFPLTVTSAQKNPTAFYLCASSIDRIQGYQPQHFGDGTRLSIL.

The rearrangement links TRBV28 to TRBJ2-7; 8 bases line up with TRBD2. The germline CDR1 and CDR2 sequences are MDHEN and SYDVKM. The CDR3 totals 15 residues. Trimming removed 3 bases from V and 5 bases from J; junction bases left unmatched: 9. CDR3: CASSFRATGGNEQYF. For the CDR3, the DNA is TGTGCCAGCAGTTTTAGGGCGACGGGAGGGAACGAGCAGTACTTC.

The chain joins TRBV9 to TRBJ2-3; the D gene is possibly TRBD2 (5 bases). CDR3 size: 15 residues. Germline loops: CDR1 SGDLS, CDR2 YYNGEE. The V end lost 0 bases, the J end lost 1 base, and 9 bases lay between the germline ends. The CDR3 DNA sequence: TGTGCCAGCAGCGTAGTACTGCGGGGCACAGATACGCAGTATTTT. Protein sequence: CASSVVLRGTDTQYF.

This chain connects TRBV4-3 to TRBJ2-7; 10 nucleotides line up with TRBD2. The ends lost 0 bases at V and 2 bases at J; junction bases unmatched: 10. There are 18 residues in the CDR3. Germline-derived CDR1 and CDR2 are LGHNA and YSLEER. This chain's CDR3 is CASSQDSGGAARTYEQYF. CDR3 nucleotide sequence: TGCGCCAGCAGCCAAGACAGCGGGGGGGCCGCGAGAACCTACGAGCAGTACTTC.

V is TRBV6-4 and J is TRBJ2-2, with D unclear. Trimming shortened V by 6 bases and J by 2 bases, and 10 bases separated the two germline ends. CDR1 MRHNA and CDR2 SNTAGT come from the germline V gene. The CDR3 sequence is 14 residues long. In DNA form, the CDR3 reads TGTGCCAGCAGCGTCGAGCCTAACACCGGGGAGCTGTTTTTT. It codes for CASSVEPNTGELFF.

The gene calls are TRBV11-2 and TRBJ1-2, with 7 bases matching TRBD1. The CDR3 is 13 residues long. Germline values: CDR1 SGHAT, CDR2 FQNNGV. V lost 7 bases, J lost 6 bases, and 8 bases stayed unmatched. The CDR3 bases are TGTGCCAGCACCTTCAGGGGGTGGAATGGCTACACCTTC. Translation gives CASTFRGWNGYTF.

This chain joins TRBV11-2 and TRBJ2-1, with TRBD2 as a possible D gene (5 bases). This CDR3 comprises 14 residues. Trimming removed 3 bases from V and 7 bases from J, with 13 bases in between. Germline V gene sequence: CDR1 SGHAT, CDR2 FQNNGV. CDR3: CASSFSAVSNEQFF. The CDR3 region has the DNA TGTGCCAGCAGCTTTTCAGCGGTCTCTAATGAGCAGTTCTTC.

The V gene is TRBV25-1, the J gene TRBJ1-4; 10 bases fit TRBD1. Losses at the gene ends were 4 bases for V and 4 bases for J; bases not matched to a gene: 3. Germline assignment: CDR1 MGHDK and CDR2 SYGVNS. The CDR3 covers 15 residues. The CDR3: CASSGRDRGNEKLFF. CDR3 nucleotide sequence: TGTGCCAGCAGTGGCCGGGACAGGGGTAATGAAAAACTGTTTTTT.

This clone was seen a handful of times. The DNA of the CDR3 is TGCGCCAGCAGCCGCTCGCTAGCGGGAGGAGAGACCCAGTACTTC. Its translation is CASSRSLAGGETQYF. The chain recombines TRBV4-1 with TRBJ2-5; 11 bases map to TRBD2. The CDR3 extends over 15 amino acids. Germline V lookup: CDR1 MGHRA, CDR2 YSYEKL. J gave up 4 bases and V 4 bases, and 5 bases lay outside the gene matches.

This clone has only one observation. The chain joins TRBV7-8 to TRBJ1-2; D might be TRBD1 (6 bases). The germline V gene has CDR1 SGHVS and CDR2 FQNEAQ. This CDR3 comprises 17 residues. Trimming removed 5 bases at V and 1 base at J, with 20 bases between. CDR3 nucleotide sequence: TGTGCCAGCAGCCTCACGCGGGGGCAGGCAAATAACTATGGCTACACCTTC. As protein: CASSLTRGQANNYGYTF. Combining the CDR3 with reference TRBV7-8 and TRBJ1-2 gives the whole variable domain GAGVSQSPRYKVAKRGQDVALRCDPISGHVSLFWYQQALGQGPEFLTYFQNEAQLDKSGLPSDRFFAERPEGSVSTLKIQRTQQEDSAVYLCASSLTRGQANNYGYTFGSGTRLTVV.

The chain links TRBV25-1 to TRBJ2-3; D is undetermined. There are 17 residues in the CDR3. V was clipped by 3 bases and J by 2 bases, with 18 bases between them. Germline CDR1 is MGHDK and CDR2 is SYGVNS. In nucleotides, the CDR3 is TGTGCCAGCAGTGATCGTAGATCAACAGCACACACAGATACGCAGTATTTT. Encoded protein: CASSDRRSTAHTDTQYF.

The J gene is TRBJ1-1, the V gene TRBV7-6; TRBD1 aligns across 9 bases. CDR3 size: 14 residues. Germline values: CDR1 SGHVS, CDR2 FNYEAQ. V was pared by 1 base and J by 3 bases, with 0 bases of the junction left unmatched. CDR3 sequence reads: CASSLGDRDTEAFF. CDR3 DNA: TGTGCCAGCAGCTTAGGGGACAGGGACACTGAAGCTTTCTTT.

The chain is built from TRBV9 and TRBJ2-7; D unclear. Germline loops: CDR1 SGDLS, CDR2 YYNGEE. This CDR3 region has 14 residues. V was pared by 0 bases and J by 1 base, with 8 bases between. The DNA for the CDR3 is TGTGCCAGCAGCGTAGAAAGCGAATCCTACGAGCAGTACTTC. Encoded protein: CASSVESESYEQYF.

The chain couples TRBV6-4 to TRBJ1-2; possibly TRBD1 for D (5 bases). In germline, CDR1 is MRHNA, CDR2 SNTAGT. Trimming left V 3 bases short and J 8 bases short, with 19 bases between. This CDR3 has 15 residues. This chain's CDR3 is CASSENSQGYMGYTF. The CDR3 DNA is TGTGCCAGCAGTGAGAATTCGCAGGGATATATGGGCTACACCTTC.

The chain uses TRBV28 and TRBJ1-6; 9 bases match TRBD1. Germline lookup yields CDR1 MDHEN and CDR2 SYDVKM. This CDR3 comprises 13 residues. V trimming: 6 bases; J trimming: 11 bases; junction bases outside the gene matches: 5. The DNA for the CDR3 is TGTGCCAGCAGGGGACAGGGTCGAGCACCCCTCCACTTT. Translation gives CASRGQGRAPLHF. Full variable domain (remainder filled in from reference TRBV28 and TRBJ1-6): DVKVTQSSRYLVKRTGEKVFLECVQDMDHENMFWYRQDPGLGLRLIYFSYDVKMKEKGDIPEGYSVSREKKERFSLILESASTNQTSMYLCASRGQGRAPLHFGNGTRLTVT.

CDR3 sequence: CAIMGQSYEQYF. The CDR3 DNA reads TGTGCCATCATGGGACAAAGTTACGAGCAGTACTTC. The chain is built from TRBV10-3 and TRBJ2-7, with D maybe TRBD1 (6 bases). Trimming stripped 7 bases from V and 4 bases from J, with 11 bases between. Per the germline V gene, CDR1 is ENHRY and CDR2 is SYGVKD. The CDR3 extends over 12 amino acids.

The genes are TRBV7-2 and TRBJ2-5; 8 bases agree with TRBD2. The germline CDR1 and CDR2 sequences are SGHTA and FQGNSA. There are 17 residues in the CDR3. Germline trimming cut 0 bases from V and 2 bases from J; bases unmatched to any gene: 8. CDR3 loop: CASSLASTSGAQETQYF. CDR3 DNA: TGTGCCAGCAGCTTAGCCAGTACTAGCGGAGCTCAAGAGACCCAGTACTTC.

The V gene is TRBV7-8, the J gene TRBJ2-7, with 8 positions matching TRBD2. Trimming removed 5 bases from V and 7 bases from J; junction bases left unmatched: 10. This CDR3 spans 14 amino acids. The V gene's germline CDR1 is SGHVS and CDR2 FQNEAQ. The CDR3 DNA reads TGTGCCAGCAGCCCTGGCCCGGGAGGGCGAGAGCAGTACTTC. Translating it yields CASSPGPGGREQYF.